This TCR beta chain was observed in a study of neurological immune-mediated disorders. Broader study findings: TCR-beta repertoires seemed private in all groups, with no expanded CDR3 amino acid sequences shared. The most TCR clonal expansion was seen in HTLV-1-associated myelopathy, and the least was seen in multiple sclerosis, which fell below healthy controls.

Trimming removed 11 bases from V and 0 bases from J; junction bases left unmatched: 7. Germline-derived CDR1 and CDR2 are MNHEY and SVGEGT. This CDR3 is built from 13 residues. Comments on this clonotype: The antigen remains undetermined.

The cDNA was produced through 5'RACE with 10-nucleotide random UMIs. TCRdb used MiXCR to reprocess the 5' RACE reads, holding one entry per CDR3 protein. The data contain about 59,000 distinct CDR3 sequences, 3% to 4% of them singletons. Unsorted libraries were prepared from 2 million PBMCs held at -80 C. This receptor was taken from a woman aged 25-40 years with multiple sclerosis. The chain is built from TRBV6-2 or TRBV6-3 and TRBJ2-7; 7 bases align to TRBD2. Specimen: PBMCs. This CDR3 reads CARGLAVSYEQYF. As DNA, the CDR3 is TGTGCCCGTGGGCTAGCGGTCTCCTACGAGCAGTACTTC.